The 14 T cell receptor beta chains in this list originate from one sample, sequenced in a study of CD8 T cells in ankylosing spondylitis. Points from the study as a whole: A motif of 7 or 8 highly homologous TCR beta variants was seen as apparently characteristic of ankylosing spondylitis blood.

These receptors have no known antigen. TCRdb independently ran MiXCR on the 5' RACE reads; one entry per CDR3 protein. This sample yields about 500,000 distinct CDR3 sequences, of which about an eighth are seen a single time; approximately 6.3% belongs to the top ten. The sequenced sample was blood, either unsorted or a sorted T cell fraction (not recorded which). These receptors were taken from a male donor with ankylosing spondylitis.

In this sample, this clonotype turned up a few times. V usage is TRBV7-2 and J usage is TRBJ2-7; no clear D. The CDR3 covers 15 residues. Germline CDR1 is SGHTA and CDR2 is FQGNSA. V shed 4 bases and J shed 4 bases, with 17 bases lying between them. The CDR3 DNA sequence: TGTGCCAGCAGCTACTCTCGAGGCCGTTGGTACGAGCAGTACTTC. It codes for CASSYSRGRWYEQYF.

This clonotype was recorded at least ten times. The chain links TRBV7-2 to TRBJ2-3; D unclear. The CDR3 loop spans 12 amino acids. Trimming cost V 5 bases and J 4 bases, with 7 bases left between them. Germline CDR1 reads SGHTA; CDR2 reads FQGNSA. CDR3 amino acids: CASSPRADTQYF. CDR3 DNA sequence: TGTGCCAGCAGCCCCCGGGCAGATACGCAGTATTTT.

The chain couples TRBV5-5 to TRBJ1-1; no clear D gene. This CDR3 is 15 amino acids long. Germline CDR1 is SGHKS and CDR2 is YYEKEE (reference sequence). V lost 4 bases to trimming and J lost 4 bases, with 17 bases between them. CDR3 coding DNA: TGTGCCAGCAGCCGGAATGACATATTTTCCACTGAAGCTTTCTTT. Protein sequence: CASSRNDIFSTEAFF. Filled out from reference TRBV5-5 and TRBJ1-1, the complete variable domain reads DAGVTQSPTHLIKTRGQQVTLRCSPISGHKSVSWYQQVLGQGPQFIFQYYEKEERGRGNFPDRFSARQFPNYSSELNVNALLLGDSALYLCASSRNDIFSTEAFFGQGTRLTVV.

This clonotype turned up a few times. This chain uses TRBV29-1 with TRBJ1-6; D call uncertain. Germline loops: CDR1 SQVTM, CDR2 ANQGSEA. The CDR3 runs 13 residues. V was shortened by 6 bases and J by 7 bases, with 13 bases between the two germline ends. This CDR3 reads CSVRTAKNSPLHF. The CDR3 DNA reads TGCAGCGTGCGCACAGCAAAAAATTCACCCCTCCACTTT.

The chain combines TRBV20-1 with TRBJ2-7; possibly TRBD1 or TRBD2 for D (5 bases each). This CDR3 spans 15 amino acids. Trimming cost V 4 bases and J 0 bases, with 16 bases left between them. The germline V gene encodes CDR1 DFQATT and CDR2 SNEGSKA (reference sequence). The CDR3 spells CSATIGDGISYEQYF. DNA for the CDR3: TGCAGTGCTACAATAGGGGACGGGATCTCCTACGAGCAGTACTTC.

This clonotype showed up just a few times. The rearrangement joins TRBV24-1 to TRBJ2-1; D is possibly TRBD2 (6 bases). The germline V gene has CDR1 KGHDR and CDR2 SFDVKD. The CDR3 spans 12 residues. The V and J ends lost 5 bases and 12 bases respectively, with 13 bases between them. CDR3 DNA sequence: TGTGCCACCAGTGCGGGCCGGGACTGGCAGTTCTTC. Translated, it gives CATSAGRDWQFF.

This clonotype has a handful of counts. The chain employs TRBV12-3 or TRBV12-4 and TRBJ2-3, with D unresolved. The V end lost 5 bases, the J end lost 5 bases, and 11 bases lay between the germline ends. This CDR3 comprises 13 residues. The CDR3 loop is CASSTDWGDTQYF. In DNA form, the CDR3 reads TGTGCCAGCAGTACTGACTGGGGAGATACGCAGTATTTT.

Ten or more counts support this clonotype. The gene calls are TRBV7-9 and TRBJ1-1, with 9 bases fitting TRBD1. The CDR3 covers 14 residues. Germline V gene lookup returns CDR1 SEHNR and CDR2 FQNEAQ (reference sequence). V gave up 5 bases and J gave up 3 bases; unmatched junction bases: 4. CDR3 in DNA: TGTGCCAGCAGCCCACAGGGGGCGTACACTGAAGCTTTCTTT. This sequence encodes CASSPQGAYTEAFF. The entire variable domain, with the rest obtained from reference TRBV7-9 and TRBJ1-1, is as follows: DTGVSQNPRHKITKRGQNVTFRCDPISEHNRLYWYRQTLGQGPEFLTYFQNEAQLEKSRLLSDRFSAERPKGSFSTLEIQRTEQGDSAMYLCASSPQGAYTEAFFGQGTRLTVV.

The chain couples TRBV7-9 to TRBJ2-7, with D unresolved. The CDR3 extends over 15 amino acids. Deletions cut 1 base from V and 1 base from J, with 11 bases between. Germline CDR1 is SEHNR and CDR2 is FQNEAQ (reference sequence). CDR3 in DNA: TGTGCCAGCAGCTTAGTCAGTGGGAATTCCTACGAGCAGTACTTC. Its translation: CASSLVSGNSYEQYF.

This clonotype was seen only a few times. The chain is built from TRBV20-1 and TRBJ1-2; D gene unclear. The V gene's germline CDR1 is DFQATT and CDR2 SNEGSKA (reference sequence). The V gene lost 0 bases and the J gene lost 2 bases, with 13 bases spanning the gap. There are 15 residues in the CDR3. The CDR3 loop is CSARDHFSENYGYTF. In DNA, the CDR3 is TGCAGTGCTAGAGATCATTTTTCCGAAAACTATGGCTACACCTTC.

The chain couples TRBV12-3 or TRBV12-4 to TRBJ2-3; 13 nucleotides agree with TRBD2. The CDR3 spans 20 residues. V lost 3 bases, J lost 2 bases, and 14 bases stayed unmatched. Written as DNA, the CDR3 is TGTGCCAGCAGTTTTGGACTAGCGGGAGTAGTTGGCACCCTCACAGATACGCAGTATTTT. Translated: CASSFGLAGVVGTLTDTQYF.

This clonotype was counted at least ten times. This rearrangement joins TRBV29-1 to TRBJ2-7, with TRBD1 identical over 7 bases. The V gene's germline CDR1 is SQVTM and CDR2 ANQGSEA. The CDR3 runs to 16 residues. Losses at the gene ends were 0 bases for V and 0 bases for J; bases not matched to a gene: 8. The CDR3 DNA follows: TGCAGCGTTGAAGATTCCGGGACAGATAGCTCCTACGAGCAGTACGTC. Translating gives CSVEDSGTDSSYEQYV.

V and J are TRBV6-5 and TRBJ2-1; D perhaps matches TRBD1 (5 bases). The CDR3 covers 15 residues. Germline V gene sequence: CDR1 MNHEY, CDR2 SVGAGI. Trimming removed 7 bases from V and 6 bases from J, with 19 bases in between. CDR3: CASTSARGTGNEQFF. The CDR3 bases are TGTGCCAGCACTTCAGCAAGGGGTACAGGCAATGAGCAGTTCTTC.

This clonotype occurred many times. This rearrangement joins TRBV9 to TRBJ2-1, with D possibly TRBD1 on 5 matching bases. The ends were cut back, 0 bases at V and 8 bases at J, with 12 bases in the middle. This CDR3 is 14 amino acids long. The germline gives CDR1 SGDLS, CDR2 YYNGEE. The CDR3 sequence is CASSVEGNGDEQFF. CDR3 DNA sequence: TGTGCCAGCAGCGTAGAGGGGAATGGGGATGAGCAGTTCTTC.